The present TCR beta chain was sequenced within a study of control samples from healthy donors and cancer patients. The table came from immunoSEQ multiplex PCR; TCRdb's copy has only in-frame clones and leaves some out. In the table there are around 82,000 clones, approximately 91% of which are singletons. V was cut by 1 base and J by 10 bases, with 10 bases left in between. The CDR3 sequence is 13 residues long. The germline V gene has CDR1 SEHNR and CDR2 FQNEAQ (reference sequence). The clonotype originates from a man aged 50 or older in good health. Sequencing input: blood. The genes are TRBV7-9 and TRBJ1-4; D gene unclear. The CDR3 spells CASSLGGSRKLFF. CDR3 DNA: TGTGCCAGCAGCTTAGGCGGAAGCAGAAAACTGTTTTTT.